This T cell receptor beta chain was sequenced for a study of cytomegalovirus exposure and HLA in healthy donors. 60 Vbeta and 13 Jbeta primers were used in PCR. The assay was immunoSEQ multiplex PCR, and TCRdb's table has in-frame clones only and misses some. Of 160,000 or so clones listed, about 83% were seen once; the top ten hold 0.7% to 1%. This clone has more than one count but fewer than ten. V shed 5 bases and J shed 8 bases, with 8 bases lying between them. Germline-derived CDR1 and CDR2 are SGHDT and YYEEEE. This CDR3 has 11 amino acids. Sequencing was performed on PBMCs. The chain couples TRBV5-6 to TRBJ2-1; no firm D call. The sequence was collected from a woman in her twenties or thirties in good health and CMV-seronegative. The CDR3 is CASSFHDEQFF. The DNA of the CDR3 is TGTGCCAGCAGTTTTCATGATGAGCAGTTCTTC.